These 20 T cell receptor beta chains originate from one sample sequenced in a study of blood T cells in healthy people across ages. Primed by a sample-barcoded 5' primer and a J-beta primer mix, a second PCR proceeded for roughly 7 to 12 cycles. TCRdb reanalysed the 5' RACE reads using MiXCR and keeps one entry per CDR3 protein. The sample consists of around 1.7 million distinct CDR3 sequences, about 28% of them appearing once. The specimen sequenced was blood. Receptors were obtained from a woman aged 25 to 45 in good health.

In this sample, this clonotype turned up a few times. This chain connects TRBV2 to TRBJ1-1, with D hard to call. Trimming took off 7 bases at V and 7 bases at J, with 10 bases between the two ends. Germline assignment: CDR1 SNHLY and CDR2 FYNNEI. The CDR3 is 11 amino acids. CDR3 in amino acids: CASKGRGEAFF. The DNA of the CDR3 is TGTGCCAGCAAAGGGAGAGGTGAAGCTTTCTTT.

This rearrangement joins TRBV24-1 to TRBJ2-5, with 10 bases aligning to TRBD2. V shed 1 base and J 5 bases; nucleotides not matched to a gene: 6. The CDR3 is made up of 16 amino acids. CDR1 is KGHDR and CDR2 is SFDVKD in the germline V gene. The CDR3 reads CATSDLTSGDRETQYF. CDR3 bases: TGTGCCACCAGTGATTTAACTAGCGGGGACCGTGAGACCCAGTACTTC.

Many counts were recorded for this clonotype. This chain uses TRBV6-4 with TRBJ2-3; tentatively, D is TRBD2 (6 bases). The V end lost 4 bases, the J end lost 6 bases, and 11 bases lay between the germline ends. Germline-derived CDR1 and CDR2 are MRHNA and SNTAGT. The length of the CDR3 is 13 residues. CDR3 DNA sequence: TGTGCCAGCAGTGTGACGGAGGGGGATACGCAGTATTTT. This translates into CASSVTEGDTQYF.

The genes are TRBV5-1 and TRBJ1-2; D might be TRBD1 (6 bases). Per the germline V gene, CDR1 is SGHRS and CDR2 is YFSETQ. The ends were cut back, 4 bases at V and 4 bases at J, with 14 bases in the middle. The CDR3 sequence is 14 residues long. The CDR3 loop is CASSEAGGGYGYTF. The CDR3 DNA reads TGCGCCAGCAGCGAGGCCGGGGGCGGCTATGGCTACACCTTC. The variable domain in full, completed from reference TRBV5-1 and TRBJ1-2, reads KAGVTQTPRYLIKTRGQQVTLSCSPISGHRSVSWYQQTPGQGLQFLFEYFSETQRNKGNFPGRFSGRQFSNSRSEMNVSTLELGDSALYLCASSEAGGGYGYTFGSGTRLTVV.

In regard to this clonotype: Sequence at one end of the junction differs from germline and may be a read error. This chain joins TRBV9 and TRBJ2-3; 8 bases match TRBD2. There are 13 residues in the CDR3. CDR1 is SGDLS, CDR2 YYNGEE, per germline. The CDR3: CAGSPSGGDTQYF. The CDR3 DNA follows: TGTGCCGGCAGCCCCTCGGGGGGGGATACGCAGTATTTT.

The V gene is TRBV20-1, the J gene TRBJ1-5, with D possibly matching TRBD1 (5 bases). CDR3 length: 17 residues. Germline CDR1 is DFQATT and CDR2 is SNEGSKA (reference sequence). Trimming removed 0 bases from V and 0 bases from J, with 15 bases in between. The CDR3 sequence is CSARERPGTASNQPQHF. In nucleotides, the CDR3 is TGCAGTGCTAGAGAACGTCCCGGGACGGCTAGCAATCAGCCCCAGCATTTT.

The J gene is TRBJ2-6, the V gene TRBV7-2; 8 bases match TRBD1. The V gene end was trimmed by 6 bases and the J gene end by 0 bases; junction bases not matched to a gene: 13. Per germline, CDR1 SGHTA and CDR2 FQGNSA. The CDR3 has 19 amino acids. CDR3 region: CASRYSRDRLFSGANVLTF. The CDR3 DNA sequence: TGTGCCAGCAGATACAGCCGGGACAGGCTCTTCTCTGGGGCCAACGTCCTGACTTTC.

As to this clonotype: A much larger clone lies one base from this, so it may be a read error. The chain joins TRBV2 to TRBJ2-7, with a weak D call TRBD1 (6 bases). V was shortened by 3 bases and J by 0 bases, with 12 bases between the two germline ends. Germline CDR1 SNHLY, CDR2 FYNNEI. The CDR3 has 15 residues. The CDR3 spells CASSEGHLASYEQYF. The CDR3 nucleotides read TGTGCCAGCAGTGAGGGACACCTTGCCTCCTACGAGCAGTACTTC. Filled out from reference TRBV2 and TRBJ2-7, the complete variable domain reads EPEVTQTPSHQVTQMGQEVILRCVPISNHLYFYWYRQILGQKVEFLVSFYNNEISEKSEIFDDQFSVERPDGSNFTLKIRSTKLEDSAMYFCASSEGHLASYEQYFGPGTRLTVT.

This chain joins TRBV7-7 and TRBJ2-3; D gene ambiguous. CDR3 length: 16 amino acids. Germline CDR1 SSHAT, CDR2 FNYEAQ (reference sequence). V lost 1 base to trimming and J lost 1 base, with 12 bases between them. This chain's CDR3 is CASSLGVVSGTDTQYF. DNA for the CDR3: TGTGCCAGCAGCTTAGGTGTGGTCTCGGGCACAGATACGCAGTATTTT.

The table lists this clonotype with a few counts. The rearrangement uses TRBV30 and TRBJ1-2; 8 nucleotides align to TRBD1. V gave up 8 bases and J gave up 6 bases; unmatched junction bases: 14. CDR1 is GTSNPN, CDR2 SVGIG, per germline (reference sequence). The CDR3 loop spans 14 amino acids. CDR3 sequence reads: CARQIPGTGHGYTF. CDR3 DNA: TGTGCCCGCCAAATACCCGGGACAGGCCATGGCTACACCTTC.

This clonotype has a count of ten or more. The chain has TRBV10-3 and TRBJ2-5, with TRBD1 matching 8 bases. V trimming: 6 bases; J trimming: 5 bases; junction bases outside the gene matches: 11. CDR3 length: 15 residues. Per germline, CDR1 ENHRY and CDR2 SYGVKD. Here the CDR3 reads CAISSGQGLRETQYF. The DNA for the CDR3 is TGTGCCATCAGCTCCGGACAGGGTCTTAGGGAGACCCAGTACTTC.

The chain couples TRBV13 to TRBJ2-1; D perhaps matches TRBD1 (6 bases). The ends were cut back, 5 bases at V and 8 bases at J, with 16 bases in the middle. The CDR3 is 14 amino acids. Germline CDR1 reads PRHDT; CDR2 reads FYEKMQ (reference sequence). The CDR3 DNA is TGTGCCAGCAGCCCGGGACACGGGGCGGATGAGCAGTTCTTC. Its protein product is CASSPGHGADEQFF.

The chain is built from TRBV12-3 or TRBV12-4 and TRBJ1-2; D remains unclear. Deletions cut 6 bases from V and 5 bases from J, with 10 bases between. This CDR3 has 12 amino acids. The CDR3 loop is CASSYAQYGYTF. DNA of the CDR3: TGTGCCAGCAGCTATGCCCAGTATGGCTACACCTTC.

This clonotype appeared many times. This chain uses TRBV7-2 with TRBJ2-5, with 7 bases fitting TRBD1. CDR1 is SGHTA, CDR2 FQGNSA, per germline. CDR3 length: 14 residues. The V gene end was trimmed by 5 bases and the J gene end by 1 base; junction bases not matched to a gene: 4. The CDR3 nucleotides read TGTGCCAGCAGCCAGGGACAGCCCCAAGAGACCCAGTACTTC. Translation: CASSQGQPQETQYF.

The chain joins TRBV12-5 to TRBJ1-2; D may be TRBD1 (6 bases). This CDR3 has 14 amino acids. The V gene lost 1 base and the J gene lost 8 bases, with 14 bases spanning the gap. Germline V gene sequence: CDR1 LGHNT, CDR2 FRNRAP. The CDR3 protein is CASGLDQGNPGYTF. As DNA, the CDR3 is TGTGCTAGTGGTTTGGATCAGGGGAATCCGGGCTACACCTTC.

V and J are TRBV6-6 and TRBJ1-2; 7 positions match TRBD1. V trimming: 5 bases; J trimming: 7 bases; junction bases outside the gene matches: 10. This CDR3 has 14 residues. Germline loops: CDR1 MNHNY, CDR2 SVGAGI (reference sequence). The CDR3 spells CASSLAGGRSGYTF. CDR3 nucleotides: TGTGCCAGCAGTCTGGCAGGGGGTCGGAGTGGCTACACCTTC.

This chain connects TRBV9 to TRBJ2-1, with 7 bases identical to TRBD2. Germline lookup yields CDR1 SGDLS and CDR2 YYNGEE. The J segment lost 7 bases and the V segment lost 1 base, leaving 8 bases of the junction unmatched. CDR3 length: 15 residues. CDR3 residues: CASSVSTSEGNEQFF. As DNA, the CDR3 is TGTGCCAGCAGCGTATCAACTAGCGAGGGGAATGAGCAGTTCTTC.

This chain joins TRBV7-9 and TRBJ1-1; D may be TRBD1 (6 bases). This CDR3 region has 13 residues. V was cut by 1 base and J by 8 bases, with 11 bases left in between. Germline-derived CDR1 and CDR2 are SEHNR and FQNEAQ (reference sequence). Here the CDR3 DNA reads TGTGCCAGCAGCTTAGTCGGGACACGGGAAGCTTTCTTT. Protein sequence: CASSLVGTREAFF.

A single count supports this clonotype. The chain uses TRBV20-1 and TRBJ1-1; a possible D gene is TRBD1 (5 bases). Germline CDR1 reads DFQATT; CDR2 reads SNEGSKA (reference sequence). The V end lost 3 bases, the J end lost 8 bases, and 16 bases lay between the germline ends. This CDR3 is 13 amino acids long. CDR3 bases: TGCAGTGCTAGCATATCAGGGAGCACCGAAGCTTTCTTT. It is translated as CSASISGSTEAFF.

This chain uses TRBV19 with TRBJ1-5; D gene unclear. This CDR3 is built from 12 residues. Trimming removed 2 bases at V and 7 bases at J, with 6 bases between. The V gene's germline CDR1 is LNHDA and CDR2 SQIVND (reference sequence). DNA of the CDR3: TGTGCCAGTAGTATAAAAGGCCAGCCCCAGCATTTT. This gives the protein CASSIKGQPQHF.